This T cell receptor (beta chain) was sequenced in a study of patients and donors after allogeneic stem cell transplantation. CDR1 and CDR2 from the germline V gene are DFQATT and SNEGSKA (reference sequence). Trimming removed 0 bases from V and 6 bases from J, with 17 bases in between. The CDR3 is 16 residues long. TCRdb called the RT-PCR reads again in MiXCR, with one record for every CDR3 protein. The table includes about 410,000 distinct CDR3 sequences, more than 15% detected once. This sequence joins TRBV20-1 and TRBJ2-2; tentatively, D is TRBD1 (6 bases). The sequencing input was blood, either unsorted or a sorted T cell fraction (not recorded which). The receptor comes from a human donor who was either an allogeneic HSCT recipient or a stem cell or donor lymphocyte infusion donor (not recorded which). It is not recorded whose cells these are; they may come from a transplant donor. CDR3 amino acids: CSARDRTARFSGELFF. The CDR3 region has the DNA TGCAGTGCTAGAGATAGGACAGCTAGATTCTCCGGGGAGCTGTTTTTT.